The sequence of this T cell receptor beta chain was determined in a study of blood T cell repertoires in COVID-19. For the study at large: Acute and convalescent COVID-19 samples came from the United States, Italy and Spain. T cells, B-cell-depleted T cells, or PBMCs provided the cDNA or gDNA that served as material.

The CDR3 contains 11 residues. Per germline, CDR1 GTSNPN and CDR2 SVGIG (reference sequence). The authors' processing: Amplified reference gene primers provided the basis for estimating nucleated cell counts. The assay was immunoSEQ multiplex PCR, and TCRdb's table has in-frame clones only and misses some. That table supplies the V and J calls and clone size; D and trimming were determined from the DNA. The top ten hold 3.4% of the sample, which has 140,000 to 150,000 clones, 84% seen once. Cohort allocation depended upon clinical history that participants reported. The receptor comes from a woman aged 50 to 60 with acute COVID-19. The genes are TRBV30 and TRBJ2-5; D possibly corresponds to TRBD2 (5 bases). What was sequenced was PBMCs or T cells enriched from blood (not recorded which). The CDR3: CSWELGETQYF. The CDR3 bases are TGTTCGTGGGAGCTTGGTGAGACCCAGTACTTC.